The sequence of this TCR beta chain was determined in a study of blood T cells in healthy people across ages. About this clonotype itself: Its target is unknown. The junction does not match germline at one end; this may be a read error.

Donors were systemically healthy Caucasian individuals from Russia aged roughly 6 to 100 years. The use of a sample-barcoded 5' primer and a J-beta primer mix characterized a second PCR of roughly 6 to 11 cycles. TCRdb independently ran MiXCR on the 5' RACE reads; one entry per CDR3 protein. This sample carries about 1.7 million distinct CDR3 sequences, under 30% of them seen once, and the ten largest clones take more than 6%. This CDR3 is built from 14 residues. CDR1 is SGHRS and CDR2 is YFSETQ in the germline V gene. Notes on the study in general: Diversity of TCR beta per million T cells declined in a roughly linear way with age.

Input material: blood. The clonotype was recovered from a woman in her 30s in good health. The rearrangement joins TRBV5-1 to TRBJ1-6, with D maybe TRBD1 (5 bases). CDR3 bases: TGCGTCAGCAGCCTTGAGACAGTAAGGTCACCCCTCCACTTT. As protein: CVSSLETVRSPLHF. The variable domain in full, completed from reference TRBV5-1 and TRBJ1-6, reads KAGVTQTPRYLIKTRGQQVTLSCSPISGHRSVSWYQQTPGQGLQFLFEYFSETQRNKGNFPGRFSGRQFSNSRSEMNVSTLELGDSALYLCVSSLETVRSPLHFGNGTRLTVT.